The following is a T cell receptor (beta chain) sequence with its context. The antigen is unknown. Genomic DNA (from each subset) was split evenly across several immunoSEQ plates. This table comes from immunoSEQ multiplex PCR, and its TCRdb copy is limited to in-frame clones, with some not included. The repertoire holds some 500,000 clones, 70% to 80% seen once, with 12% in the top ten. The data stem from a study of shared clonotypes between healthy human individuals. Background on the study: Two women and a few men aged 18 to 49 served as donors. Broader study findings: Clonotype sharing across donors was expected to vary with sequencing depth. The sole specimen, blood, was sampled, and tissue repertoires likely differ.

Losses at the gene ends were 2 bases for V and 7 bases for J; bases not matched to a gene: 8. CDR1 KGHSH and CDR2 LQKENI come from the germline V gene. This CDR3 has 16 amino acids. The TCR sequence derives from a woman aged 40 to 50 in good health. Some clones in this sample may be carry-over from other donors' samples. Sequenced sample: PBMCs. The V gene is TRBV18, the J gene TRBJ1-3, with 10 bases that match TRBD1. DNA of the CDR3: TGTGCCAGCTCACCAACGGGACAGGGGTCCGTTAACACCATATATTTT. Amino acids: CASSPTGQGSVNTIYF.